This T cell receptor beta chain was profiled in a study of blood T cells in healthy people across ages. Findings and limits, study-wide: Among long-lived donors, naive CD4+ cells were more numerous and diversity higher than in aged donors.

This CDR3 comprises 16 residues. Trimming shortened V by 2 bases and J by 0 bases, and 12 bases separated the two germline ends. Germline V lookup: CDR1 MDHEN, CDR2 SYDVKM. This clonotype was seen only a few times. Its cognate antigen is unknown. Together with a sample-barcoded 5' primer, a J-beta primer mix was included in a second PCR lasting roughly 6 to 12 cycles. Samples each returned at least 2.5 million CDR3-containing paired-end reads. TCRdb recomputed calls from the 5' RACE reads with MiXCR, one row per CDR3 protein. Here the sample spans over 1.5 million distinct CDR3 sequences, 40% to 55% being singletons. Healthy Caucasian individuals from Russia aged about 6 to 100 were enrolled as donors. In each sample, at least 7 million PBMCs were isolated.

Sequencing used blood. The TCR was taken from a middle-aged woman in good health. V is TRBV28 and J is TRBJ2-3; TRBD2 is a possible D gene (7 bases). The CDR3 nucleotides read TGTGCCAGCAGTTTACAAGGGGGGGCTAGCACAGATACGCAGTATTTT. Its translation is CASSLQGGASTDTQYF.